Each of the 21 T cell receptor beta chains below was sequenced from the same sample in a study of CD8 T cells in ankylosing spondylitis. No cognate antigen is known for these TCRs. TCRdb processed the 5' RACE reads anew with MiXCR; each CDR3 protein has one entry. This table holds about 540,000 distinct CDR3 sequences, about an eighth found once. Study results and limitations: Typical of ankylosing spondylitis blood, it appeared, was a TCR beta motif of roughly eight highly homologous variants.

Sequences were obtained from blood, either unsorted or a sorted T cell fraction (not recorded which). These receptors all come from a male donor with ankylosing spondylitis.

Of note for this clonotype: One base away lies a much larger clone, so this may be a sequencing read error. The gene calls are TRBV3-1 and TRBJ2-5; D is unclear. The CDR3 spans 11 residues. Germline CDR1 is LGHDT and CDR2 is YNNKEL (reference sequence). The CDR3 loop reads CASSQVENQYF. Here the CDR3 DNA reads TGTGCCAGCAGCCAAGTGGAGAACCAGTACTTC.

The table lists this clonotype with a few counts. CDR3 residues: CSAPRLAVNTGELFF. The CDR3 DNA follows: TGCAGTGCCCCCCGACTAGCGGTGAACACCGGGGAGCTGTTTTTT. The genes are TRBV20-1 and TRBJ2-2, with 9 positions matching TRBD2. This CDR3 is built from 15 residues. The trim removed 6 bases at V and 1 base at J, leaving 6 bases unmatched. Germline CDR1 DFQATT, CDR2 SNEGSKA (reference sequence).

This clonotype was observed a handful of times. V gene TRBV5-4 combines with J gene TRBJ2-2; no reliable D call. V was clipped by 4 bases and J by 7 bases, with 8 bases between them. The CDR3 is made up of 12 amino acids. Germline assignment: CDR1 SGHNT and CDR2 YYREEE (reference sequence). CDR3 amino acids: CASSRLNGELFF. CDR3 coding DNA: TGTGCCAGCAGCCGGTTGAACGGGGAGCTGTTTTTT. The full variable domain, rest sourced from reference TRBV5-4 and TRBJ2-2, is ETGVTQSPTHLIKTRGQQVTLRCSSQSGHNTVSWYQQALGQGPQFIFQYYREEENGRGNFPPRFSGLQFPNYSSELNVNALELDDSALYLCASSRLNGELFFGEGSRLTVL.

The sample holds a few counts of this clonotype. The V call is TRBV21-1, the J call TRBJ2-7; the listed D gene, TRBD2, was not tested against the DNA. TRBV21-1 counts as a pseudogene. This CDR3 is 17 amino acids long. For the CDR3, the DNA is TGTGCCAGCAGCACCCTTAATGGGACTAGTTTCCCCTACGAGCAGTACGTC. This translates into CASSTLNGTSFPYEQYV.

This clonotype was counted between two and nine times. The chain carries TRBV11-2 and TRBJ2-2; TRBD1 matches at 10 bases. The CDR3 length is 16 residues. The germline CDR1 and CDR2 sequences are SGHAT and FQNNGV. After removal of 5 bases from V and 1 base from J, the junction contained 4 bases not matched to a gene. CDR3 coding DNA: TGTGCCAGCAGCACCCGGACAGGGGGGAACACCGGGGAGCTGTTTTTT. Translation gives CASSTRTGGNTGELFF.

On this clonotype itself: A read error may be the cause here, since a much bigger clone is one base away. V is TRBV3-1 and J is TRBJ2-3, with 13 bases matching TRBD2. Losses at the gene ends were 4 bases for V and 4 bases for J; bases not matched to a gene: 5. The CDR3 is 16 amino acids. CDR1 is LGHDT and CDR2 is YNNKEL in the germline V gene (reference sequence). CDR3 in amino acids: CASSLGLAGASDTQYF. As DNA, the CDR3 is TGTGCCAGCAGCCTTGGACTAGCGGGAGCGTCAGATACGCAGTATTTT.

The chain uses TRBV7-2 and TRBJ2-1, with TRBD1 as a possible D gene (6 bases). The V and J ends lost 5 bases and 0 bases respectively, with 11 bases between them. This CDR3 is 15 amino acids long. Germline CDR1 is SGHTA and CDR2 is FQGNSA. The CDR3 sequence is CASSRQASSYNEQFF. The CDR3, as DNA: TGTGCCAGCAGCCGACAGGCGAGCTCCTACAATGAGCAGTTCTTC. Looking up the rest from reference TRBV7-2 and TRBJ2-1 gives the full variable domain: GAGVSQSPSNKVTEKGKDVELRCDPISGHTALYWYRQSLGQGLEFLIYFQGNSAPDKSGLPSDRFSAERTGGSVSTLTIQRTQQEDSAVYLCASSRQASSYNEQFFGPGTRLTVL.

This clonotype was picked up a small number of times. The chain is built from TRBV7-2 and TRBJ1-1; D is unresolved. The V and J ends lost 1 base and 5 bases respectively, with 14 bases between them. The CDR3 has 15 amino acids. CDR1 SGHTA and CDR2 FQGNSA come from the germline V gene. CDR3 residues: CASSLEADWPTEAFF. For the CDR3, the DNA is TGTGCCAGCAGCTTAGAGGCCGACTGGCCTACTGAAGCTTTCTTT.

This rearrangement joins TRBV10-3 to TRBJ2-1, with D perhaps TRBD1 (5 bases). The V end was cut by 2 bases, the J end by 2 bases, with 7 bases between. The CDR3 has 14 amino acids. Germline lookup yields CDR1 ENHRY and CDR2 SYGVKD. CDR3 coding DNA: TGTGCCATCAGTGAGATGACAGCCTACAATGAGCAGTTCTTC. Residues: CAISEMTAYNEQFF.

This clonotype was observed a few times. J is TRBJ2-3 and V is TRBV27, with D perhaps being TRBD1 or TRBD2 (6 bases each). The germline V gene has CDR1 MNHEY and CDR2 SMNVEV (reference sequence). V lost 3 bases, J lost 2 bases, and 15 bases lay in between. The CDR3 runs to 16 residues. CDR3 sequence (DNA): TGTGCCAGCAGTTTCCTCCCGGGGGCAGACACAGATACGCAGTATTTT. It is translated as CASSFLPGADTDTQYF.

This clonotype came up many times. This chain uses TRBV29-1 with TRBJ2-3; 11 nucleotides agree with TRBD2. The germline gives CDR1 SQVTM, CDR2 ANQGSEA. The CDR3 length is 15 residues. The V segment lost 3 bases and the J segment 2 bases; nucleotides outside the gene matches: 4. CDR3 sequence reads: CSVDLAGGPTDTQYF. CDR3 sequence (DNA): TGCAGCGTTGACCTAGCGGGAGGCCCCACAGATACGCAGTATTTT.

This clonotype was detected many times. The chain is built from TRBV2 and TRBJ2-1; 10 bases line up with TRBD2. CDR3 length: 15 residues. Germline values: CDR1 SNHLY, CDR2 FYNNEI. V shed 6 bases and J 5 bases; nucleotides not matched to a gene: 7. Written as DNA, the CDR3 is TGTGCCAGCAGGGCTGGGACTAGCGAGAACAATGAGCAGTTCTTC. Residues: CASRAGTSENNEQFF. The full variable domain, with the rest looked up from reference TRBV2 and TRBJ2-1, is EPEVTQTPSHQVTQMGQEVILRCVPISNHLYFYWYRQILGQKVEFLVSFYNNEISEKSEIFDDQFSVERPDGSNFTLKIRSTKLEDSAMYFCASRAGTSENNEQFFGPGTRLTVL.

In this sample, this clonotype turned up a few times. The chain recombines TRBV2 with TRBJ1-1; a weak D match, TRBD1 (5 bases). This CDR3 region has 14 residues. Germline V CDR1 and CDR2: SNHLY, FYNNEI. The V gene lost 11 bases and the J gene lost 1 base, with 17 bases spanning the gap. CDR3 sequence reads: CAQFLGRRNTEAFF. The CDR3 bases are TGTGCCCAGTTCTTGGGGCGGAGGAACACTGAAGCTTTCTTT.

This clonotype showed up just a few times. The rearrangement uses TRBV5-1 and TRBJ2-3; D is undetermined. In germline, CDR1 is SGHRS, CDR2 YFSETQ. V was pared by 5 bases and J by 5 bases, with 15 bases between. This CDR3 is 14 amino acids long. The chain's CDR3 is CASSGRGGLDTQYF. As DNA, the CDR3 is TGCGCCAGCAGTGGTCGAGGTGGATTAGATACGCAGTATTTT.

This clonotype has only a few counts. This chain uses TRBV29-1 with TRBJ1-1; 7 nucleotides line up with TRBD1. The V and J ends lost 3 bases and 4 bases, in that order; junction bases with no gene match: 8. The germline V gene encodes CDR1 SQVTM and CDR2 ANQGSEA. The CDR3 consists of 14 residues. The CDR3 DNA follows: TGCAGCGTTGACCCTGGAACAGGGGCCACTGAAGCTTTCTTT. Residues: CSVDPGTGATEAFF.

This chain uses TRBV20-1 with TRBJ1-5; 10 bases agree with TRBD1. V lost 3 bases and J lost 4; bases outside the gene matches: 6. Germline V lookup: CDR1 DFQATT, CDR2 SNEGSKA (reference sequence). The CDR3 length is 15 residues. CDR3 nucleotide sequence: TGCAGTGCTAGCCACCCGGACAGGGGGAATCAGCCCCAGCATTTT. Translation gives CSASHPDRGNQPQHF.

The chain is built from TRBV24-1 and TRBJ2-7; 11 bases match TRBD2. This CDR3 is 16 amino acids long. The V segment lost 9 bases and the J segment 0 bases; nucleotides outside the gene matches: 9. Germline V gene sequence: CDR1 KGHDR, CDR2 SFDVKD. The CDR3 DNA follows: TGTGCCACCTACTCCGGGACTAGCGGATGCTCCTACGAGCAGTACGTC. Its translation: CATYSGTSGCSYEQYV.

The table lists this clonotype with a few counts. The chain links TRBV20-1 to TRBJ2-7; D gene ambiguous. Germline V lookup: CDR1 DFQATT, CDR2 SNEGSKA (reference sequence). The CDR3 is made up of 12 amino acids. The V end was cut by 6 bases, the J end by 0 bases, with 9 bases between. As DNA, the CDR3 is TGCAGTGCACCGGGTAGCTCCTACGAGCAGTACTTC. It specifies CSAPGSSYEQYF.

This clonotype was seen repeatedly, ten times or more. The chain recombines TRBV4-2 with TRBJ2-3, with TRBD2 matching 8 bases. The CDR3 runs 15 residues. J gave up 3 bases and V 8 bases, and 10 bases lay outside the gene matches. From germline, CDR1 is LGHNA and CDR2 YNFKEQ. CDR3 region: CASLGGERETDTQYF. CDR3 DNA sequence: TGTGCCAGCCTAGGGGGGGAGCGGGAGACAGATACGCAGTATTTT.

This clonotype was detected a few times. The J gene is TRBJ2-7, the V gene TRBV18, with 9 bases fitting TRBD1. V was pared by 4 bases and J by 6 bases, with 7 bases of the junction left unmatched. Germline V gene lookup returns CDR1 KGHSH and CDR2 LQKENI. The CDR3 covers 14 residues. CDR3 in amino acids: CASSLGQGPGEQYF. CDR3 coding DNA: TGTGCCAGCTCACTAGGACAGGGGCCGGGCGAGCAGTACTTC.

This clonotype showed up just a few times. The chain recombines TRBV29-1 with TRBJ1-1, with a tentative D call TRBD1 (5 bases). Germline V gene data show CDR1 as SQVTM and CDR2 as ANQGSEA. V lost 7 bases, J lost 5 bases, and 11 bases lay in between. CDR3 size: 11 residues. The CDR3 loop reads CSGLGQTEAFF. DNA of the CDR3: TGCAGCGGGTTGGGGCAAACTGAAGCTTTCTTT.